This T cell receptor beta chain was recorded in a study of CXCR3-negative and CXCR3-positive naive CD8 T cells (dated 2019 in TCRdb). Some background on the complete study: In total, about 135 million TRB reads were obtained, or roughly 1.5 +/- 0.3 million reads per library. Data from ten or so donors, pooled across two independent experiments, went into the diversity and physicochemical repertoire analyses. Naive subsets from 5 or 6 donors and memory cells from 3 donors were included in the TRBV-TRBJ cluster analysis.

Notes on this clonotype: No cognate antigen has been identified for it.

CDR1 and CDR2 are drawn from the germline V gene (reference sequence): SEHNR, FQNEAQ. The CDR3 holds 16 amino acids from the cysteine to the phenylalanine. No DNA was logged. Broader findings and caveats from the paper: Comparably high repertoire diversity was found in both naive subsets, whereas much lower repertoire diversity was found in memory CD8+ T cells. Compared with CXCR3-negative naive cells, CXCR3-positive naive cells had TRB CDR3s with higher hydrophobicity (lower Kidera factor 4), lower energy, and higher strength and volume indices. Within the same donor, TRBV-TRBJ usage looked similar between naive CXCR3-negative and CXCR3-positive cells, but memory cells had distinct patterns. Surface CD5, linked to self-reactivity in mice, was comparable between naive subsets; TCR interaction strength was therefore also inferred from TRB CDR3 physicochemical properties. CXCR3 expression partially decreased after cryopreservation, so most assays used freshly isolated PBMCs.

For each CD8+ T cell subset, flow sorting was done in triplicate, and under 350,000 cells per subset went directly into RLT lysis buffer. To exclude memory contaminants, naive CD8+ T cells were stringently defined as CD45RO-CCR7+CD27+CD95-. Peripheral blood mononuclear cells were isolated from buffy coats by standard density gradient centrifugation. A FACSAria III was used to flow-sort naive CXCR3-negative and CXCR3-positive CD8+ T cells. An RNeasy Mini Kit was used to extract total RNA from the sorted cells. The instrument was a NextSeq 550. The Human TCR Profiling Kit (MiLaboratory) was used to prepare UMI-labeled 5' RACE TRB cDNA libraries. cDNA synthesis used the entire amount of extracted RNA, and PCR amplification then used the entire amount of cDNA produced. Libraries were prepared in parallel using an identical number of PCR cycles. In the source study's methods: With a requirement of at least two reads per UMI, MIGEC and MiXCR extracted about 50,000 +/- 10,000 unique UMI-labeled TRB cDNA molecules per library. Each library averaged roughly 36,000 +/- 9,600 functional in-frame TRB CDR3 nucleotide clonotypes without stop codons. After downsampling to 5000 UMI-labeled TRB molecules per sample, diversity metrics, including normalized Shannon-Wiener and Chao1, were computed in VDJtools. VDJtools computed clonotype-size-weighted physicochemical properties of the central five CDR3 residues: interaction energy, strength, volume and Kidera factor 4. TCRdb reprocessed the reads and assigns one entry to each CDR3 protein sequence, leaving out DNA. None of the V and J calls come from the authors' own analysis; TCRdb made them. The sample table holds about 63,000 distinct CDR3 sequences. The ten largest clones represent 4% to 5.5% of the sample.

This TCR was sampled from a human donor in good health. Some clones in this sample may be carry-over from other donors' samples. The chain is encoded by TRBV7-9 joined to TRBJ1-3. The sequenced sample consisted of naive CXCR3+ CD8+ T cells from blood. Interpreted using the paper, the cell subset or site label stands for: CD45RO-CCR7+CD27+CD95- naive CD8+ T cells expressing CXCR3 (TNR3+). The CDR3 amino acid sequence is: CASSLAPGSPGNTIYF.